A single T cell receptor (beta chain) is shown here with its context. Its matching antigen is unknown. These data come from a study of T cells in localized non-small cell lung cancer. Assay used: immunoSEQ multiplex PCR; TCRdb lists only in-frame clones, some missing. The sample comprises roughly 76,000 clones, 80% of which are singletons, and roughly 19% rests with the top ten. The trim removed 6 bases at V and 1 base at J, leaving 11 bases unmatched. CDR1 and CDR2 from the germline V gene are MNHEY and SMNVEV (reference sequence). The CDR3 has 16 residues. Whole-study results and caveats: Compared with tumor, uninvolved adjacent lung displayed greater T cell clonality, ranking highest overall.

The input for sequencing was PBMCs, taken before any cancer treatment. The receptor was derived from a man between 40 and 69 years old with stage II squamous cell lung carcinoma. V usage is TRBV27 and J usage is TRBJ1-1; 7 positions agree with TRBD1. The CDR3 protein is CASSQIARTGNTEAFF. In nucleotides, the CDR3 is TGTGCCAGCAGCCAAATTGCCAGGACAGGGAACACTGAAGCTTTCTTT.